One and the same sample provided the 8 T cell receptor beta chains below, sequenced in a study of neurological immune-mediated disorders. MiXCR, run by TCRdb on the 5' RACE reads, gives a single entry per CDR3 protein. Of 55,000 to 75,000 distinct CDR3 sequences listed, roughly 13% are singletons. Time point noted: longitudinal time-point 1 (baseline). Sequenced input: PBMCs. These receptors were obtained from a female donor with HTLV-1-associated myelopathy (HAM/TSP).

The table lists this clonotype with many counts. This sequence joins TRBV6-6 and TRBJ2-3; the match to TRBD2 covers 15 bases. This CDR3 is 16 amino acids long. The germline gives CDR1 MNHNY, CDR2 SVGAGI (reference sequence). J gave up 2 bases and V 5 bases, and 2 bases lay outside the gene matches. The CDR3 protein is CASSGTSGGYTDTQYF. CDR3 DNA sequence: TGTGCCAGCAGTGGGACTAGCGGGGGGTACACAGATACGCAGTATTTT.

This clonotype was seen at least ten times. The chain carries TRBV5-1 and TRBJ2-1, with a possible D match to TRBD1 (5 bases). CDR3 length equals 14 residues. CDR1 SGHRS and CDR2 YFSETQ come from the germline V gene. V shed 0 bases and J shed 7 bases, with 11 bases lying between them. Here the CDR3 reads CASSLEAGRNEQFF. The CDR3 DNA follows: TGCGCCAGCAGCTTGGAGGCAGGGCGAAATGAGCAGTTCTTC. Variable domain in full (rest from reference TRBV5-1 and TRBJ2-1): KAGVTQTPRYLIKTRGQQVTLSCSPISGHRSVSWYQQTPGQGLQFLFEYFSETQRNKGNFPGRFSGRQFSNSRSEMNVSTLELGDSALYLCASSLEAGRNEQFFGPGTRLTVL.

This clonotype was seen only a few times. The rearrangement uses TRBV6-2 or TRBV6-3 and TRBJ2-3; 11 nucleotides line up with TRBD2. Germline CDR1 MNHEY, CDR2 SVGEGT. This CDR3 has 18 amino acids. With 2 bases clipped from V and 6 bases from J, the junction kept 13 bases outside the gene matches. The CDR3 loop is CASSYLIFSGGAADTQYF. The CDR3 DNA follows: TGTGCCAGCAGTTACCTTATATTTAGCGGGGGGGCCGCGGATACGCAGTATTTT.

This clonotype was seen repeatedly, ten times or more. V and J are TRBV5-5 and TRBJ2-1, with D possibly called TRBD1 or TRBD2 (5 bases each). Germline V gives CDR1 SGHKS, CDR2 YYEKEE (reference sequence). V lost 2 bases to trimming and J lost 2 bases, with 8 bases between them. The CDR3 loop spans 14 amino acids. The DNA of the CDR3 is TGTGCCAGCAGCTTTGGGACGGCCTACAATGAGCAGTTCTTC. Translation: CASSFGTAYNEQFF.

As concerns this clonotype: A read error may produce the germline difference seen at one junction end. The chain links TRBV4-1 to TRBJ1-1, with 9 bases identical to TRBD1. The length of the CDR3 is 17 residues. Looked up from germline, CDR1 is MGHRA and CDR2 is YSYEKL. The CDR3 loop reads CASSDLGQGNSNTEAIF. The CDR3 nucleotides read TGCGCCAGCAGCGACCTGGGACAGGGAAATTCGAACACTGAAGCTATCTTC.

The chain is built from TRBV2 and TRBJ2-7; 9 nucleotides align to TRBD1. The CDR3 has 15 residues. The ends lost 3 bases at V and 3 bases at J; junction bases unmatched: 6. Germline lookup yields CDR1 SNHLY and CDR2 FYNNEI. CDR3 residues: CASSESGTGFYEQYF. Written as DNA, the CDR3 is TGTGCCAGCAGTGAGTCCGGGACAGGGTTCTACGAGCAGTACTTC.

As regards this clonotype: This may arise from a read error, as a much more abundant clone is one base away. V gene TRBV27 combines with J gene TRBJ2-5; 10 nucleotides agree with TRBD2. With V trimmed by 5 bases and J by 2 bases, 8 bases remained unmatched. The CDR3 totals 16 residues. Germline CDR1 is MNHEY and CDR2 is SMNVEV (reference sequence). As DNA, the CDR3 is TGTGCCAGCAGTGAGGAACTAGCGGGGCTACAAGAGACCCAGTACTTC. This sequence encodes CASSEELAGLQETQYF.

The table lists this clonotype with many counts. The rearrangement joins TRBV9 to TRBJ1-4; TRBD1 agrees at 12 bases. This CDR3 comprises 16 residues. The J segment lost 7 bases and the V segment lost 0 bases, leaving 4 bases of the junction unmatched. Germline V gene data show CDR1 as SGDLS and CDR2 as YYNGEE. CDR3 coding DNA: TGTGCCAGCAGCGTAGGCGGGACAGGGGGCGGTGAAAAACTGTTTTTT. Translated: CASSVGGTGGGEKLFF.